This record covers a single T cell receptor (beta chain). The source of the sample is a study of blood T cell repertoires in COVID-19. Study context: Donors in the United States, Italy and Spain gave samples during acute or convalescent COVID-19. In each case, the material was cDNA or gDNA derived from T cells, B-cell-depleted T cells, or PBMCs.

The germline CDR1 and CDR2 sequences are LNHDA and SQIVND (reference sequence). This CDR3 region has 15 residues. The trim removed 6 bases at V and 6 bases at J, leaving 6 bases unmatched. Seattle patients were enrolled while actively infected and followed longitudinally. Data came from immunoSEQ multiplex PCR; TCRdb stores just in-frame clones and leaves some out. In the table there are 230,000 or so clones, around 90% of which are singletons. The rearrangement links TRBV19 to TRBJ2-1; TRBD2 agrees at 12 bases. This clonotype was sampled from a woman in her fifties or sixties with COVID-19, enrolled during active disease. Sequencing used peripheral blood. CDR3 amino acids: CASSLLAGGGNEQFF. The CDR3 nucleotides read TGTGCCAGTAGCCTTCTAGCGGGGGGGGGCAATGAGCAGTTCTTC.